Below, 16 T cell receptor beta chains from the same sample are listed, as sequenced in a study of post-analysis software for immune sequencing data. Overall study results and limits: TRBV5-6, TRBV5-1 and TRBV20-1 belonged to a set of about five TRBV segments that were more frequent in patients than controls.

Tagging with unique molecular identifiers was a feature of the TCR beta cDNA libraries. MiXCR was run by TCRdb on the PCR reads, yielding one entry per CDR3 protein. The data contain hundreds of thousands of distinct CDR3 sequences, approximately 59% of them singletons. These receptors have no known antigen. The sequenced sample was blood. All receptors come from a girl aged 2-10 years with multiple sclerosis.

There are many counts of this clonotype. A read error may account for a junction end that differs from germline. J is TRBJ2-1 and V is TRBV5-1; 7 nucleotides line up with TRBD2. Per germline, CDR1 SGHRS and CDR2 YFSETQ. The CDR3 sequence is 15 residues long. CDR3 in amino acids: CASSPGLADYNEQFF. The CDR3 coding sequence is TGTGCCAGCAGCCCGGGCCTAGCGGACTACAATGAGCAGTTCTTC.

Only a few counts were recorded for this clonotype. The CDR3 bases are TGTGCCAGCAGTTTACCGGGACAGGTCTACAATGAGCAGTTCTTC. It yields the protein CASSLPGQVYNEQFF. The J gene is TRBJ2-1, the V gene TRBV27, with 8 bases fitting TRBD1. The junction had 3 bases not matched to a gene; V was cut back by 2 bases and J by 3 bases. Germline values: CDR1 MNHEY, CDR2 SMNVEV (reference sequence). The CDR3 has 15 residues.

V usage is TRBV9 and J usage is TRBJ2-3, with D perhaps assigned TRBD1 or TRBD2 (5 bases each). Germline values: CDR1 SGDLS, CDR2 YYNGEE. V was clipped by 4 bases and J by 0 bases, with 12 bases between them. CDR3 size: 15 residues. In nucleotides, the CDR3 is TGTGCCAGCAGCCCCCGGGGCGGCAGCACAGATACGCAGTATTTT. The encoded protein is CASSPRGGSTDTQYF.

V is TRBV5-1 and J is TRBJ1-4, with D unresolved. CDR1 and CDR2 from the germline V gene are SGHRS and YFSETQ. CDR3 length: 15 amino acids. The ends were cut back, 0 bases at V and 3 bases at J, with 9 bases in the middle. Here the CDR3 DNA reads TGCGCCAGCAGCTTGGCCCTAACTCCTAATGAAAAACTGTTTTTT. Residues: CASSLALTPNEKLFF. Filled out from reference TRBV5-1 and TRBJ1-4, the complete variable domain reads KAGVTQTPRYLIKTRGQQVTLSCSPISGHRSVSWYQQTPGQGLQFLFEYFSETQRNKGNFPGRFSGRQFSNSRSEMNVSTLELGDSALYLCASSLALTPNEKLFFGSGTQLSVL.

J is TRBJ2-1 and V is TRBV6-5; D not resolved. CDR1 and CDR2 (germline): MNHEY, SVGAGI. This CDR3 is built from 13 residues. Trimming removed 1 base from V and 5 bases from J, with 6 bases in between. DNA of the CDR3: TGTGCCAGCAGTTACTTGGGTGACAATGAGCAGTTCTTC. This sequence encodes CASSYLGDNEQFF.

This clonotype was counted a few times. The chain links TRBV27 to TRBJ2-3; 10 bases align to TRBD1. CDR3 size: 15 residues. Looked up from germline, CDR1 is MNHEY and CDR2 is SMNVEV (reference sequence). The V segment lost 6 bases and the J segment 5 bases; nucleotides outside the gene matches: 8. DNA of the CDR3: TGTGCCAGCAGCTGGACAGGGGGTTTTAAAGATACGCAGTATTTT. This codes for CASSWTGGFKDTQYF.

This clonotype turned up a few times. V and J are TRBV5-5 and TRBJ2-1, with TRBD1 matching 9 bases. Germline-derived CDR1 and CDR2 are SGHKS and YYEKEE (reference sequence). Trimming cost V 5 bases and J 8 bases; bases outside gene matches: 5. The length of the CDR3 is 13 residues. CDR3 nucleotides: TGTGCCAGCAGACTACAGGGGGCGGATGAGCAGTTCTTC. Translated: CASRLQGADEQFF. Full variable domain (outside the CDR3, taken from reference TRBV5-5 and TRBJ2-1): DAGVTQSPTHLIKTRGQQVTLRCSPISGHKSVSWYQQVLGQGPQFIFQYYEKEERGRGNFPDRFSARQFPNYSSELNVNALLLGDSALYLCASRLQGADEQFFGPGTRLTVL.

The chain is built from TRBV7-9 and TRBJ2-1, with D uncertain. The CDR3 covers 14 residues. CDR1 and CDR2 (germline): SEHNR, FQNEAQ (reference sequence). V shed 6 bases and J shed 5 bases, with 14 bases lying between them. The CDR3 here is CASSQTTNHNEQFF. In DNA, the CDR3 is TGTGCCAGCAGTCAGACGACAAACCACAATGAGCAGTTCTTC.

This clonotype was seen a few times. This sequence joins TRBV29-1 and TRBJ2-7; 9 bases agree with TRBD2. The J call may be mistaken, given a closer DNA end match to TRBJ2-4. The CDR3 has 13 residues. The germline CDR1 and CDR2 sequences are SQVTM and ANQGSEA. This CDR3 reads CSVEREGKNIQYF. In DNA, the CDR3 is TGCAGCGTTGAGCGGGAGGGGAAAAACATTCAGTACTTC.

The V call is TRBV29-1, the J call TRBJ2-5, with D perhaps being TRBD1 or TRBD2 (5 bases each). In germline, CDR1 is SQVTM, CDR2 ANQGSEA. Trimming took off 3 bases at V and 2 bases at J, with 16 bases between the two ends. The CDR3 length is 15 residues. CDR3 protein: CSVDRAEVSQETQYF. CDR3 sequence (DNA): TGCAGCGTTGACAGGGCGGAGGTATCTCAAGAGACCCAGTACTTC.

The chain couples TRBV11-2 to TRBJ2-7; no reliable D call. CDR3 size: 12 residues. Trimming removed 1 base at V and 9 bases at J, with 10 bases between. Germline values: CDR1 SGHAT, CDR2 FQNNGV. The CDR3 DNA reads TGTGCCAGCAGCTTAGTTCGGGTTGCGCAGTACTTC. Its translation: CASSLVRVAQYF.

The chain uses TRBV7-9 and TRBJ2-6; TRBD2 agrees at 8 bases. Germline trimming cut 1 base from V and 2 bases from J; bases unmatched to any gene: 7. The CDR3 length is 18 residues. CDR1 and CDR2 from the germline V gene are SEHNR and FQNEAQ (reference sequence). The CDR3 sequence is CASSLGEAGVAGANVLTF. CDR3 nucleotides: TGTGCCAGCAGCTTAGGGGAAGCGGGAGTCGCTGGGGCCAACGTCCTGACTTTC.

This clonotype was detected once. V gene TRBV7-9 combines with J gene TRBJ2-5, with TRBD2 matching 13 bases. With V trimmed by 5 bases and J by 2 bases, 8 bases remained unmatched. The germline V gene encodes CDR1 SEHNR and CDR2 FQNEAQ (reference sequence). The CDR3 spans 17 residues. The CDR3 DNA reads TGTGCCAGCAGCCTGGGGACTAGCGGGGCCCATCAAGAGACCCAGTACTTC. Translated, it gives CASSLGTSGAHQETQYF.

This chain's CDR3 is CASSRRQGQGGSGANVLTF. The CDR3 nucleotides read TGTGCCAGCAGCAGACGACAGGGACAGGGTGGCTCTGGGGCCAACGTCCTGACTTTC. The chain joins TRBV6-1 to TRBJ2-6, with TRBD1 matching over 9 bases. Germline values: CDR1 MNHNS, CDR2 SASEGT. The CDR3 totals 19 residues. Trimming removed 6 bases from V and 0 bases from J; junction bases left unmatched: 12.

The chain has TRBV7-9 and TRBJ2-5, with 8 bases identical to TRBD1. Losses at the gene ends were 5 bases for V and 5 bases for J; bases not matched to a gene: 10. This CDR3 contains 15 residues. From germline, CDR1 is SEHNR and CDR2 FQNEAQ (reference sequence). Here the CDR3 DNA reads TGTGCCAGCAGCGCCCGACAGGGGATCTGGGAGACCCAGTACTTC. Protein product: CASSARQGIWETQYF. Complete variable domain (other parts from reference TRBV7-9 and TRBJ2-5): DTGVSQNPRHKITKRGQNVTFRCDPISEHNRLYWYRQTLGQGPEFLTYFQNEAQLEKSRLLSDRFSAERPKGSFSTLEIQRTEQGDSAMYLCASSARQGIWETQYFGPGTRLLVL.

Concerning this clonotype: One end of the junction varies from germline; a read error may be responsible. This CDR3 is CTSSHPSGGLGETQYF. The CDR3 nucleotides read TGTACCAGCAGCCACCCAAGCGGGGGTTTGGGAGAGACCCAGTACTTC. This chain joins TRBV3-1 and TRBJ2-5; 8 nucleotides agree with TRBD2. This CDR3 has 16 amino acids. In germline, CDR1 is LGHDT, CDR2 YNNKEL (reference sequence).